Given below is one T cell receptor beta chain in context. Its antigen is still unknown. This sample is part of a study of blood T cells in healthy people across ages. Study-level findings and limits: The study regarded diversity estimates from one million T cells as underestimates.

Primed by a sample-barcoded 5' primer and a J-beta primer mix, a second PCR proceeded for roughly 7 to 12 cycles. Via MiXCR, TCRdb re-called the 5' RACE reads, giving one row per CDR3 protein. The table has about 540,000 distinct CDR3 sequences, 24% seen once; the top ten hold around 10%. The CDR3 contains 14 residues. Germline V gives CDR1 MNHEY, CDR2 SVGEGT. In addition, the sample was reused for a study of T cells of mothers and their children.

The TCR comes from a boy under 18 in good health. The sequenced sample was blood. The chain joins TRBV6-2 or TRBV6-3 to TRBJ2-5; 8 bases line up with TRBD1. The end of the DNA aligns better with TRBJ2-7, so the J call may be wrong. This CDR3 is CASSTGTGQIEQYF. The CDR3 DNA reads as TGTGCCAGCAGTACCGGGACAGGTCAGATCGAGCAGTACTTC.